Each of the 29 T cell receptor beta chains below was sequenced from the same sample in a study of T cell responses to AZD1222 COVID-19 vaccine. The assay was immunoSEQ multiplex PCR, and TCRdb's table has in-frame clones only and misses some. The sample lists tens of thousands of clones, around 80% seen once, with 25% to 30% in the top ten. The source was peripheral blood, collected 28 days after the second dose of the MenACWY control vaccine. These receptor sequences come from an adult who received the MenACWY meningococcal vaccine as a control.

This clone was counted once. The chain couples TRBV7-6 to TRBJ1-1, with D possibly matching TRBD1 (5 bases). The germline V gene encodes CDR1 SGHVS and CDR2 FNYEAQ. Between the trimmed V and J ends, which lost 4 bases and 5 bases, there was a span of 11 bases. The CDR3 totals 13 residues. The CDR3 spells CASSWGEGTEAFF. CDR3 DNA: TGTGCCAGCAGCTGGGGGGAGGGAACTGAAGCTTTCTTT.

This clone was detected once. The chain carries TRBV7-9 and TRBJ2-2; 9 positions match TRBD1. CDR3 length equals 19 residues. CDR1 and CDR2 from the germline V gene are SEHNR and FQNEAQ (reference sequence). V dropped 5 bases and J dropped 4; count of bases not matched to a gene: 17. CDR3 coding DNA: TGTGCCAGCAGCCGCAGACAATGGACAGGGGCCAGGGGCACCGGGGAGCTGTTTTTT. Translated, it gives CASSRRQWTGARGTGELFF.

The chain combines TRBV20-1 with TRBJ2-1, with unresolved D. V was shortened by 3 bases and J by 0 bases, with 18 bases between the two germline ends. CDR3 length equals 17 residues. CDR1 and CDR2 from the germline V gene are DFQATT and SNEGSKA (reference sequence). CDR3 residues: CSASGQLGSYSYNEQFF. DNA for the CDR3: TGCAGTGCTAGTGGGCAGCTAGGTTCGTACTCCTACAATGAGCAGTTCTTC.

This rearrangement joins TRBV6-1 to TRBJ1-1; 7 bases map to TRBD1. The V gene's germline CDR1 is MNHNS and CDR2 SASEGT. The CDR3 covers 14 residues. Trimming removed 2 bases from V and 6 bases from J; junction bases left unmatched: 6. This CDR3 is CASSEQGGGAEAFF. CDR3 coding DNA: TGTGCCAGCAGTGAACAGGGGGGGGGCGCTGAAGCTTTCTTT.

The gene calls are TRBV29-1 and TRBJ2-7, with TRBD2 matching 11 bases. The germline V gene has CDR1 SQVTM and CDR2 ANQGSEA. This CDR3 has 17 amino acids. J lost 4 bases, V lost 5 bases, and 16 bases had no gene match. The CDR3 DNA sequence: TGCAGCGTTAAGTTAGAGATTCCGGGACTAGCGGAATACGAGCAGTACTTC. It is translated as CSVKLEIPGLAEYEQYF.

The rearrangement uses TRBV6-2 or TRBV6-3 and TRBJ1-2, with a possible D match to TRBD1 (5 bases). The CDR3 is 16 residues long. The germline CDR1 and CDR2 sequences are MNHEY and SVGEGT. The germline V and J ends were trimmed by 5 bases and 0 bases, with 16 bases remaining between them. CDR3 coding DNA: TGTGCCAGCAGTGGGGCGGGGGACGTTACTAACTATGGCTACACCTTC. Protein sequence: CASSGAGDVTNYGYTF.

CDR3 sequence reads: CASSFGTGDPEQYF. In nucleotides, the CDR3 is TGTGCCAGCAGCTTCGGGACAGGGGACCCCGAGCAGTACTTC. The V and J genes are TRBV5-8 and TRBJ2-7, with 10 nucleotides matching TRBD1. The junction had 5 bases not matched to a gene; V was cut back by 2 bases and J by 6 bases. Per the germline V gene, CDR1 is SGHTS and CDR2 is YDEGEE. The CDR3 runs 14 residues.

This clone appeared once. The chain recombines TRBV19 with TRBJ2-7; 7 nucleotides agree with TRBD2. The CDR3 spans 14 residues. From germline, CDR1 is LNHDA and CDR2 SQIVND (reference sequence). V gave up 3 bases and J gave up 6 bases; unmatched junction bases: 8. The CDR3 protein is CASSMNGRPREQYF. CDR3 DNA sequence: TGTGCCAGTAGTATGAACGGGAGGCCTCGCGAGCAGTACTTC.

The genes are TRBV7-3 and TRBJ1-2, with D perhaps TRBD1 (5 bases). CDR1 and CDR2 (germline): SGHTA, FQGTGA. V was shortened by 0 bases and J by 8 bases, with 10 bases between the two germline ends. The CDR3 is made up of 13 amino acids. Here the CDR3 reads CASSLTGATGYTF. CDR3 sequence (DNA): TGTGCCAGCAGCTTAACAGGGGCGACCGGCTACACCTTC. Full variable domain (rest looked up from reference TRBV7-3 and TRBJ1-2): GAGVSQTPSNKVTEKGKYVELRCDPISGHTALYWYRQSLGQGPEFLIYFQGTGAADDSGLPNDRFFAVRPEGSVSTLKIQRTERGDSAVYLCASSLTGATGYTFGSGTRLTVV.

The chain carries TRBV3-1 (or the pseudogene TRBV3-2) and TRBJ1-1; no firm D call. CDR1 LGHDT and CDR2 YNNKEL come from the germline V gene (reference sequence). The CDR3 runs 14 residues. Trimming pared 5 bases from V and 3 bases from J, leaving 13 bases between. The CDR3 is CASSTSGSHTEAFF. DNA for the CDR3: TGTGCCAGCAGCACGTCAGGTTCTCACACTGAAGCTTTCTTT.

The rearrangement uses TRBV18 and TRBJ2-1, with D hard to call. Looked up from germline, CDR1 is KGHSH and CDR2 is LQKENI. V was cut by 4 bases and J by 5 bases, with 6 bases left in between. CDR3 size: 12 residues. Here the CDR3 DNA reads TGTGCCAGCTCACTTACTGACAATGAGCAGTTCTTC. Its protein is CASSLTDNEQFF.

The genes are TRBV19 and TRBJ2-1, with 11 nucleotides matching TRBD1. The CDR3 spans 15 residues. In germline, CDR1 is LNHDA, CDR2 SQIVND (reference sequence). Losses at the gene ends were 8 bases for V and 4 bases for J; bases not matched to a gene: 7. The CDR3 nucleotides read TGTGCCAGTTCCCGCGGACAGGGGGCGTACAATGAGCAGTTCTTC. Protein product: CASSRGQGAYNEQFF.

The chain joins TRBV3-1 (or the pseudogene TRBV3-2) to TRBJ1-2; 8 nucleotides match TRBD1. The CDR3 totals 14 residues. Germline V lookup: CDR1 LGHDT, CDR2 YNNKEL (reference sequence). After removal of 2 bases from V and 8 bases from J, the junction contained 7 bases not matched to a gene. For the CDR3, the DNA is TGTGCCAGCAGCCAAACCCAGGGGGCTGGCGGCTACACCTTC. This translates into CASSQTQGAGGYTF.

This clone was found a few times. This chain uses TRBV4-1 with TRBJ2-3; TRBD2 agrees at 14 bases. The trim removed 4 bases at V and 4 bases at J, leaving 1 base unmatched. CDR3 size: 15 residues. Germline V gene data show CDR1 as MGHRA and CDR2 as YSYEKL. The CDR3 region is CASSRLAGGADTQYF. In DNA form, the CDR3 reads TGCGCCAGCAGCCGACTAGCGGGAGGGGCAGATACGCAGTATTTT.

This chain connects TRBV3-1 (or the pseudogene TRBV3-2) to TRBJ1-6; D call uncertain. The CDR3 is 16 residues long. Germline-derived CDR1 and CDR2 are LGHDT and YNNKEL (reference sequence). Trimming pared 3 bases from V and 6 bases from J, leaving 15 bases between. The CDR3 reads CASSHSRTAPNSPLHF. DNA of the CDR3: TGTGCCAGCAGCCACTCGCGGACGGCTCCTAATTCACCCCTCCACTTT.

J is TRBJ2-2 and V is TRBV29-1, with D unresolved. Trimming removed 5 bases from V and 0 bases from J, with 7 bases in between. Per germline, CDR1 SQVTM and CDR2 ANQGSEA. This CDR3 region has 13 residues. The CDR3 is CSVWVTNTGELFF. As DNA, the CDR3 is TGCAGCGTTTGGGTAACGAACACCGGGGAGCTGTTTTTT.

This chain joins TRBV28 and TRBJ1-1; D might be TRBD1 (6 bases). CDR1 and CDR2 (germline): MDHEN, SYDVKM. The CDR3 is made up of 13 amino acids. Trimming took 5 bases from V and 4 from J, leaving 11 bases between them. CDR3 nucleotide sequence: TGTGCCAGCAGTGCGGGGGGCAGCACTGAAGCTTTCTTT. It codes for CASSAGGSTEAFF. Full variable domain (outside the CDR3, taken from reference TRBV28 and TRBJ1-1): DVKVTQSSRYLVKRTGEKVFLECVQDMDHENMFWYRQDPGLGLRLIYFSYDVKMKEKGDIPEGYSVSREKKERFSLILESASTNQTSMYLCASSAGGSTEAFFGQGTRLTVV.

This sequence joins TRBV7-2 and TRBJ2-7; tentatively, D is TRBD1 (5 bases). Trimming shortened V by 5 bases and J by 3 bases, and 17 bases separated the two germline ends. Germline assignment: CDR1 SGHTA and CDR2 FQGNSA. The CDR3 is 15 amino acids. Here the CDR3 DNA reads TGTGCCAGCAGCCCCGGGTGGGGCTCCAACTACGAGCAGTACTTC. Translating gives CASSPGWGSNYEQYF.

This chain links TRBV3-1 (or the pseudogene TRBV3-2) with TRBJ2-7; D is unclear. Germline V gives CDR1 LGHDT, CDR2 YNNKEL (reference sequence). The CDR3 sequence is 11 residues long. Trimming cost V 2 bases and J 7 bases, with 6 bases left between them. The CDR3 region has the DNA TGTGCCAGCAGCCAAATGGGGGAGCAGTACTTC. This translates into CASSQMGEQYF.

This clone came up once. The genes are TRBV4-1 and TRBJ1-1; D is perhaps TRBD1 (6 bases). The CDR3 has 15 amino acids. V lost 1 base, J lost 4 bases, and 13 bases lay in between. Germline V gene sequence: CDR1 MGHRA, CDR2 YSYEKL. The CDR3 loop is CASSQAAGASTEAFF. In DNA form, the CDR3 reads TGCGCCAGCAGCCAAGCCGCGGGGGCCAGCACTGAAGCTTTCTTT.

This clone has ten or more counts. CDR3 sequence reads: CASSPKDRGITEAFF. CDR3 DNA sequence: TGTGCCAGCTCACCTAAAGACAGGGGGATCACTGAAGCTTTCTTT. The rearrangement links TRBV18 to TRBJ1-1; 9 bases align to TRBD1. The trim removed 3 bases at V and 4 bases at J, leaving 6 bases unmatched. The CDR3 totals 15 residues. Germline values: CDR1 KGHSH, CDR2 LQKENI.

The CDR3 spells CSANTGIGAFF. The CDR3 DNA reads as TGCAGTGCTAACACAGGTATCGGAGCTTTCTTT. This chain uses TRBV20-1 with TRBJ1-1; tentative D call: TRBD1 (5 bases). The germline V and J ends were trimmed by 4 bases and 10 bases, with 13 bases remaining between them. The V gene's germline CDR1 is DFQATT and CDR2 SNEGSKA (reference sequence). The CDR3 covers 11 residues.

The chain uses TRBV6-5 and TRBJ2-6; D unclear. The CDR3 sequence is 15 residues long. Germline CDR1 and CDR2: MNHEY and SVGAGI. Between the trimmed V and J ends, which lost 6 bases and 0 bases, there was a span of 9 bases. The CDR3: CASSTITSGANVLTF. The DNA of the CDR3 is TGTGCCAGCAGCACGATAACCTCTGGGGCCAACGTCCTGACTTTC.

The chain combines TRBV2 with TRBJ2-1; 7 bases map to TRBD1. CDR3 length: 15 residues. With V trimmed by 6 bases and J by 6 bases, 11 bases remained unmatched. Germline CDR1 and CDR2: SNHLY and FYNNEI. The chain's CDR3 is CASRRERGPLNEQFF. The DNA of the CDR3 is TGTGCCAGCAGGAGGGAGAGGGGGCCCCTCAATGAGCAGTTCTTC.

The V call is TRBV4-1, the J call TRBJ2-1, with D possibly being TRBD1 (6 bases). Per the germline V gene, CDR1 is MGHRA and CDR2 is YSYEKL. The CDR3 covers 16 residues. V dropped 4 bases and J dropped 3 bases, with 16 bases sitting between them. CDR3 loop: CASSPAPTGIYNEQFF. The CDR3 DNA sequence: TGCGCCAGCAGCCCCGCCCCCACAGGGATCTACAATGAGCAGTTCTTC.

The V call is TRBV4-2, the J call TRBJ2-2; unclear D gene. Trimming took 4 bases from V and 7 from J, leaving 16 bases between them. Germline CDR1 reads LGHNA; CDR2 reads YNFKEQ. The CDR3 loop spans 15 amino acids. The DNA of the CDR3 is TGTGCCAGCAGCCCTCAGAGATTTAGTGGCGGGGAGCTGTTTTTT. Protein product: CASSPQRFSGGELFF.

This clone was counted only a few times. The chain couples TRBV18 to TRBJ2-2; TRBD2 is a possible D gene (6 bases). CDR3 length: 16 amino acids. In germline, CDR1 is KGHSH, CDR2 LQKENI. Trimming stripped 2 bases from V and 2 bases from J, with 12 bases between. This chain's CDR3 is CASSPNGGTNTGELFF. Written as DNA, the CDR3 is TGTGCCAGCTCACCAAACGGCGGGACCAACACCGGGGAGCTGTTTTTT.

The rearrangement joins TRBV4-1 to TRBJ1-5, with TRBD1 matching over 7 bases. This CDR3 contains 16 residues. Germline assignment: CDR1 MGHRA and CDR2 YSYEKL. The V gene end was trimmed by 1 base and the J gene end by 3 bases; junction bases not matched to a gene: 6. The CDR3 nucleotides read TGCGCCAGCAGCCAAGCGCCGACAGGGAACAATCAGCCCCAGCATTTT. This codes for CASSQAPTGNNQPQHF.

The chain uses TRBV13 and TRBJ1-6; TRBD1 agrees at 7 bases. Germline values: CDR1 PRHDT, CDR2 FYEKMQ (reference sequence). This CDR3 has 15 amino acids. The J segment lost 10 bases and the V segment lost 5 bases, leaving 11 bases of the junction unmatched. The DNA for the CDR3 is TGTGCCAGCAGCCTGGGACAGAAACGGGGCTCACCCCTCCACTTT. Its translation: CASSLGQKRGSPLHF.